Listed below are T cell receptor beta chains from one sample, sequenced in a study of read filtering for tumor transcriptome and immune sequencing. Using its own MiXCR run on the reads, TCRdb lists one record per CDR3 protein. Counted here are about 130,000 distinct CDR3 sequences, 10% to 15% occurring once; the ten biggest clones make up approximately 11%. The sequenced sample consisted of a population of CD138-negative cells sorted from bone marrow. These receptors came from a donor older than 35 with multiple myeloma. CDR3s include the opening cysteine and the closing phenylalanine or tryptophan. The order of the fields is V gene, J gene, CDR3 protein.

>TRBV7-2|TRBJ1-1
CASSLAANTEAFF
>TRBV20-1|TRBJ2-5
CSASRSAVLETQYF
>TRBV19|TRBJ2-2
CASSTRVGMNTGELFF
>TRBV12-3/TRBV12-4|TRBJ1-1
CASSKGHSNTEAFF
>TRBV29-1|TRBJ2-7
CSALEGLHYEQYF
>TRBV6-6|TRBJ1-5
CASSYIGGGQPQHF
>TRBV20-1|TRBJ2-5
CSANELRGLETQYF
>TRBV7-9|TRBJ1-1
CASSLGGALNTEAFF
>TRBV2|TRBJ2-3
CASSRGAADTQYF
>TRBV15|TRBJ2-3
CATSRDRAGVDTQYF
>TRBV11-3|TRBJ2-7
CAGSPGTPPYEQYF
>TRBV6-1|TRBJ1-1
CASSDSGLLNTEAFF
>TRBV13|TRBJ2-3
CASSPQDTQYF
>TRBV11-2|TRBJ2-5
CASSLNPGVGQETQYF
>TRBV29-1|TRBJ2-1
CSVDTGTSGGVYEQFF
>TRBV6-6|TRBJ2-7
CASSCDSTYEQYF
>TRBV5-1|TRBJ2-2
CASSLGSGENTGELFF
>TRBV11-2|TRBJ1-2
CASSSTGGIVYGYTF
>TRBV12-3/TRBV12-4|TRBJ2-5
CASRRGWGSSGGFQLGETQYF
>TRBV12-3/TRBV12-4|TRBJ2-4
CASSLAGEPAKNTQYF
>TRBV19|TRBJ1-2
CASSMNRFYGYTF
>TRBV5-1|TRBJ1-2
CASSLAAESSINYGYTF
>TRBV10-3|TRBJ2-7
CAISVNAYEQYF
>TRBV20-1|TRBJ1-2
CSARSIKQSYGYTF